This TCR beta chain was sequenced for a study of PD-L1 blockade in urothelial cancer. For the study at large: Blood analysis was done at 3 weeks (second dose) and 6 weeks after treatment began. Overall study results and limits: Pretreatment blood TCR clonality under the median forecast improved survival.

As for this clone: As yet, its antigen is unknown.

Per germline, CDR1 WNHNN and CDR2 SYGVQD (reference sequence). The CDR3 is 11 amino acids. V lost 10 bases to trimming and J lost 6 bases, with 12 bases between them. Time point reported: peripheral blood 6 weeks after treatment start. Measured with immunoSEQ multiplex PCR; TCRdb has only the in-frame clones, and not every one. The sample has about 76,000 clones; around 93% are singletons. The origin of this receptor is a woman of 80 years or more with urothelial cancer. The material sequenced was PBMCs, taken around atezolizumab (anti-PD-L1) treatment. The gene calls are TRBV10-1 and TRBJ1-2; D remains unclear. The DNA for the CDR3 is TGCGCCAATCCCCAGTCTGATGGCTACACCTTC. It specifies CANPQSDGYTF.